The text below deals with one TCR beta chain. Its specificity is unknown. This specimen belongs to a study of breast tumors, draining lymph nodes, adjacent tissues. Study-level points and caveats: Data only fit, rather than demonstrated, lymph node origin of most tumor T cells. Tumors had less TCR diversity than lymph nodes, more than nontumor tissue. Compared with basal-like, luminal-like tumors shared significantly more repertoire with nontumor tissue.

After removal of 0 bases from V and 1 base from J, the junction contained 4 bases not matched to a gene. Germline loops: CDR1 SGDLS, CDR2 YYNGEE. This CDR3 is 15 amino acids long. TCRdb re-analysed the multiplex PCR reads in MiXCR, keeping a single row per CDR3 protein. The sample contains 30,000 to 35,000 distinct CDR3 sequences, roughly 69% of which appear only once. Sample: breast tumor tissue. The chain joins TRBV9 to TRBJ2-7, with 7 bases lining up with TRBD2. The source is a female donor with breast cancer. Some clones in this sample may be carry-over from other donors' samples. The CDR3 DNA reads TGTGCCAGCAGCGTAGGGGCGGGAGAGTCCTACGAGCAGTACGTC. Protein: CASSVGAGESYEQYV.